This T cell receptor beta chain was recorded in a study of OX40 agonist ivuxolimab in advanced cancers. For the study in its entirety: Ivuxolimab was a fully human IgG2 agonistic monoclonal antibody targeting the costimulatory receptor OX40 (CD134). Intravenous ivuxolimab was administered to patients every 2 weeks at six dose levels: 0.01, 0.1, 0.3, 1.5, 3 and 10 mg/kg. Of the approximately 50 dose-escalation patients, hepatocellular carcinoma was present in about 19, melanoma in roughly 15, renal cell carcinoma in 9 and head and neck cancer in 9. A male proportion of under 85% and a mean age of about 60 years, ranging from 23 to 79, were recorded for the dose-escalation cohort. Patients were allowed to have had prior anti-PD-1, anti-PD-L1 or anti-CTLA-4 therapy, and 30% to 50% of the dose-escalation patients had previously received checkpoint inhibitors. Three dose-escalation patients achieved partial responses, one with hepatocellular carcinoma and two with cutaneous melanoma. Peripheral TCRbeta sequencing was intended to test whether TCR sequence diversity was altered and clonal T-cell expansion was caused by ivuxolimab. The paper covers the monotherapy dose-escalation part of the phase I ivuxolimab trial, which included N ≈ 52 patients.

For sequencing of the TCRbeta CDR3 region, genomic DNA was extracted from the sorted cells. The immunoSEQ Assay was used to sequence the TCRbeta CDR3 regions. Not all clones reach the TCRdb copy of this immuneACCESS table, which keeps in-frame sequences only. Checked studies attribute under half of the gap to unresolved V genes and leave the rest unexplained. The table for this sample lists 70,000 to 90,000 clones; around nine tenths of them were counted only once. The ten largest clones take up approximately 12% of the sample. This clone is classified as medium-sized (0.01 to 0.1%). Its target antigen remains unknown. Base qualities are missing; no much larger clone stands one base away. Overall study results and their limits: Antigen specificity was not determined for the clonally expanded peripheral T cells. Low levels of normalized T-cell clonal expansion were also seen in some patients who did not respond. On average, CD8+ T cells showed more expanded clones than CD4+ T cells after ivuxolimab. Clonal expansion of both CD4+ and CD8+ blood T cells was observed from baseline to week 6 at doses 0.1 to 3.0 mg/kg. Partial responders in the 0.1-3.0 mg/kg groups had among the lowest normalized peripheral clonal expansion, especially among CD8+ T cells.

The trim is 8 bases for V and 0 bases for J, with a gap of 16 bases between the germline ends. The germline V gene (reference sequence) gives CDR1 as SEHNR and CDR2 as FQNEAQ. Its CDR3 holds 16 amino acids, cysteine through phenylalanine. The sequence is cut down to CDR3 DNA, 48 bases in frame from base 1. The trial excluded patients who had a history of autoimmune disease or who were on systemic immunosuppression. In every dose cohort, peripheral blood was drawn for TCR sequencing at baseline, cycle 4 day 1, and cycle 7 day 1. The samples were taken from a phase I, first-in-human, multicenter, open-label dose-escalation trial of ivuxolimab. The trial enrolled adults with locally advanced or metastatic head and neck squamous cell, hepatocellular, melanoma or renal cell carcinoma. Before TCR sequencing, CD4+ T cells and CD8+ T cells were sorted from peripheral blood as separate populations.

This receptor was obtained from an adult with an advanced solid tumor such as melanoma, head and neck, liver or kidney cancer. The chain links TRBV7-9 with TRBJ1-4; the D gene is perhaps TRBD1, on 6 matching bases. Source: CD4+ or CD8+ T cells sorted from blood, taken in a trial of the OX40 agonist ivuxolimab. CDR3 sequence: CASRLSGDATNEKLFF. In nucleotide form, the sequence is TGTGCCAGCCGATTATCAGGGGATGCAACTAATGAAAAACTGTTTTTT.